One and the same sample provided the 10 T cell receptor beta chains below, sequenced in a study of blood T cell repertoires in COVID-19. Profiled with immunoSEQ multiplex PCR; TCRdb holds only in-frame clones, not every one. The table records a few hundred thousand clones, approximately 84% of them present only once. The sample consisted of PBMCs or T cells enriched from blood (not recorded which). These receptors originate from a woman between 50 and 59 years old who had been exposed to COVID-19.

This clone was counted ten times or more. Other nucleotide sequences in the sample specify the same CDR3. The V gene is TRBV24-1, the J gene TRBJ2-7; TRBD1 agrees at 9 bases. The CDR3 has 14 residues. Germline CDR1 and CDR2: KGHDR and SFDVKD. The V and J ends lost 3 bases and 2 bases, in that order; junction bases with no gene match: 1. The CDR3 DNA sequence: TGTGCCACCAGTGATGGACAGGGGACCTACGAGCAGTACTTC. As protein: CATSDGQGTYEQYF.

V usage is TRBV7-9 and J usage is TRBJ1-2; 7 nucleotides align to TRBD1. This CDR3 spans 14 amino acids. CDR1 SEHNR and CDR2 FQNEAQ come from the germline V gene (reference sequence). The V gene end was trimmed by 6 bases and the J gene end by 6 bases; junction bases not matched to a gene: 10. The CDR3 coding sequence is TGTGCCAGCAGGTCATCGGACAGGATGAATGGCTACACCTTC. This gives the protein CASRSSDRMNGYTF.

The gene calls are TRBV19 and TRBJ1-4, with a tentative D call TRBD1 (6 bases). V lost 10 bases and J lost 8, with 17 bases in between. The CDR3 spans 13 residues. Per the germline V gene, CDR1 is LNHDA and CDR2 is SQIVND (reference sequence). The CDR3, as DNA: TGTGCCACTTCCCGCACAGGGCCGGAAAAACTGTTTTTT. This codes for CATSRTGPEKLFF.

The chain has TRBV5-6 and TRBJ1-5, with TRBD1 matching over 7 bases. Per the germline V gene, CDR1 is SGHDT and CDR2 is YYEEEE. V shed 2 bases, J shed 0 bases, and the junction held 8 bases outside the gene matches. This CDR3 has 17 residues. The CDR3 bases are TGTGCCAGCAGCTTTACCGGGACAGCTTATAGCAATCAGCCCCAGCATTTT. Translation gives CASSFTGTAYSNQPQHF.

V and J are TRBV14 and TRBJ2-1; TRBD1 is a possible D gene (6 bases). With 11 bases removed from V and 7 bases from J, the gap between germline ends came to 18 bases. There are 13 residues in the CDR3. Germline loops: CDR1 SGHDN, CDR2 FVKESK. In nucleotides, the CDR3 is TGTGCCGGCTCTACCATGGACAGTAATGAGCAGTTCTTC. Residues: CAGSTMDSNEQFF.

The rearrangement links TRBV5-6 to TRBJ2-7; 10 bases map to TRBD1. The germline V gene encodes CDR1 SGHDT and CDR2 YYEEEE. Unmatched junction bases numbered 6, after V lost 6 bases and J lost 3 bases. This CDR3 is 14 amino acids long. The CDR3 sequence: CASTLGTGDYEQYF. The CDR3 DNA follows: TGTGCCAGCACCCTCGGGACAGGGGACTACGAGCAGTACTTC.

The chain has TRBV4-3 and TRBJ2-1, with TRBD1 identical over 7 bases. Germline-derived CDR1 and CDR2 are LGHNA and YSLEER. The CDR3 runs 14 residues. Trimming took 4 bases from V and 8 from J; bases not matched to a gene: 8. CDR3 protein: CASSPRDREYEQFF. In DNA form, the CDR3 reads TGCGCCAGCAGCCCCCGGGACAGAGAATATGAGCAGTTCTTC.

The chain couples TRBV6-5 to TRBJ2-3, with TRBD2 matching over 7 bases. V shed 6 bases, J shed 5 bases, and the junction held 11 bases outside the gene matches. The CDR3 extends over 15 amino acids. Per germline, CDR1 MNHEY and CDR2 SVGAGI. CDR3 sequence (DNA): TGTGCCAGCAGCCTTAGCGGGCACAATGGAGATACGCAGTATTTT. This gives the protein CASSLSGHNGDTQYF.

CDR3 DNA sequence: TGTGCCAGCAGTGGTGGGCAGTGGCGGGGGAACATTCAGTACTTC. The encoded protein is CASSGGQWRGNIQYF. This chain joins TRBV25-1 and TRBJ2-4, with 7 positions matching TRBD2. V trimming: 4 bases; J trimming: 7 bases; junction bases outside the gene matches: 10. CDR1 MGHDK and CDR2 SYGVNS come from the germline V gene. CDR3 length: 15 amino acids.

CDR3 nucleotides: TGTGCCAGCAGCCCCTCCTTAAGTGGCCCCTATGGCTACACCTTC. Translated: CASSPSLSGPYGYTF. This sequence joins TRBV11-2 and TRBJ1-2; D uncertain. This CDR3 region has 15 residues. Germline values: CDR1 SGHAT, CDR2 FQNNGV. Trimming took 5 bases from V and 4 from J, leaving 17 bases between them.